This is a list of T cell receptor beta chains from one sample in a study of patients and donors after allogeneic stem cell transplantation. TCRdb re-analysed the RT-PCR reads in MiXCR, keeping a single row per CDR3 protein. The sample lists about 200,000 distinct CDR3 sequences; around two fifths were seen once. Input material: blood, either unsorted or a sorted T cell fraction (not recorded which). Source of these receptors: a human donor who was either an allogeneic HSCT recipient or a stem cell or donor lymphocyte infusion donor (not recorded which). It is not recorded whose cells these are; they may come from a transplant donor. Both conserved end residues are part of each CDR3. The D gene is left open where the match is weak. Expanded clones get a size class; other rows say once, few or many, or leave the size out.

TRBD2,TRBJ2-5,few,TRBV7-9,CASSFGLADSQETQYF,TGTGCCAGCAGCTTTGGACTAGCGGACTCCCAAGAGACCCAGTACTTC
NA,TRBJ1-1,NA,TRBV5-1,CASSATVMNTEAFF,TGCGCCAGCAGCGCGACAGTCATGAACACTGAAGCTTTCTTT
NA,TRBJ1-1,NA,TRBV28,CASSGPKTEAFF,TGTGCCAGCAGCGGGCCGAAGACTGAAGCTTTCTTT
NA,TRBJ1-3,few,TRBV20-1,CSARWPPSGNTIYF,TGCAGTGCTAGGTGGCCACCCTCTGGAAACACCATATATTTT
NA,TRBJ1-5,many,TRBV27,CASRSQISNQPQHF,TGTGCCAGCAGATCTCAGATTAGCAATCAGCCCCAGCATTTT
NA,TRBJ2-3,few,TRBV6-6,CASSYSAGSTDTQYF,TGTGCCAGCAGTTACTCGGCGGGCAGCACAGATACGCAGTATTTT
NA,TRBJ1-2,few,TRBV6-1,CASSGTVGNYGYTF,TGTGCCAGCAGTGGGACAGTTGGAAACTATGGCTACACCTTC
NA,TRBJ2-1,NA,TRBV9,CASSAPGYRNYNEQFF,TGTGCCAGCAGCGCCCCCGGCTACCGGAACTACAATGAGCAGTTCTTC
NA,TRBJ1-4,few,TRBV28,CASSLETGGEKLFF,TGTGCCAGCAGTTTAGAGACGGGGGGTGAAAAACTGTTTTTT
NA,TRBJ2-7,NA,TRBV7-9,CASSLGGLGAQYF,TGTGCCAGCAGCTTAGGGGGACTGGGCGCGCAGTACTTC
TRBD1,TRBJ2-7,once,TRBV6-6,CASSGSGTGAYEQYF,TGTGCCAGCAGTGGATCCGGGACAGGAGCCTACGAGCAGTACTTC
NA,TRBJ1-1,few,TRBV25-1,CASSVDDLGDTEAFF,TGTGCCAGCAGTGTCGATGACCTTGGGGACACTGAAGCTTTCTTT
TRBD2,TRBJ2-3,once,TRBV4-1,CASSQEGTSGRSADTQYF,TGCGCCAGCAGCCAAGAGGGGACTAGCGGGCGGAGCGCAGATACGCAGTATTTT
NA,TRBJ1-5,NA,TRBV3-1,CASSQGMVSNQPQHF,TGTGCCAGCAGCCAAGGTATGGTTAGCAATCAGCCCCAGCATTTT
NA,TRBJ1-5,NA,TRBV6-1,CASQRGVVNQPQHF,TGTGCCTCCCAGAGGGGGGTCGTAAATCAGCCCCAGCATTTT
NA,TRBJ1-1,NA,TRBV14,CASSQDLSAEAFF,TGTGCCAGCAGCCAAGATCTTTCGGCGGAAGCTTTCTTT
NA,TRBJ1-2,few,TRBV29-1,CSVEDAGGAYGYTF,TGCAGCGTTGAAGATGCGGGGGGAGCCTATGGCTACACCTTC
TRBD2,TRBJ2-7,NA,TRBV30,CAWGGRSYEQYF,TGTGCCTGGGGCGGGAGAAGCTACGAGCAGTACTTC
NA,TRBJ2-1,NA,TRBV6-6,CASRETGLNEQFF,TGTGCCAGCAGAGAAACCGGGTTGAATGAGCAGTTCTTC
TRBD1,TRBJ1-1,NA,TRBV6-1,CASRTGLTEAFF,TGTGCCAGCAGGACAGGGCTCACTGAAGCTTTCTTT
TRBD2,TRBJ2-5,NA,TRBV3-1,CASSLEREYQETQYF,TGTGCCAGCAGTCTGGAGCGGGAGTACCAAGAGACCCAGTACTTC
TRBD1,TRBJ1-1,NA,TRBV5-1,CASSRGGGGTEAFF,TGCGCCAGCTCCCGAGGGGGCGGAGGTACTGAAGCTTTCTTT
TRBD2,TRBJ2-7,once,TRBV24-1,CATSDPSTSFYEQYF,TGTGCCACCAGTGACCCCTCGACTAGCTTTTACGAGCAGTACTTC
NA,TRBJ1-5,few,TRBV7-2,CASSLESGDQPQHF,TGTGCCAGCAGCTTAGAATCAGGAGATCAGCCCCAGCATTTT
NA,TRBJ1-1,once,TRBV6-5,CASGGQNTEAFF,TGTGCCAGCGGGGGGCAGAACACTGAAGCTTTCTTT
NA,TRBJ1-2,few,TRBV27,CASSASGTSPYGYTF,TGTGCCAGCAGTGCGTCCGGGACAAGCCCTTATGGCTACACCTTC
NA,TRBJ1-1,few,TRBV29-1,CSAKRDGGAAFF,TGCAGCGCCAAAAGGGACGGAGGGGCAGCTTTCTTT
NA,TRBJ2-7,NA,TRBV4-2,CASSQDVSSYEQYF,TGTGCCAGCAGCCAAGATGTAAGTTCCTACGAGCAGTACTTC
NA,TRBJ1-5,few,TRBV7-9,CASSLEGAPNQPQHF,TGTGCCAGCAGCTTAGAAGGGGCCCCGAACCAGCCCCAGCATTTT
NA,TRBJ1-1,NA,TRBV28,CASSLEGWGQVGAFF,TGTGCCAGCAGTTTAGAGGGATGGGGGCAGGTTGGAGCTTTCTTT
TRBD2,TRBJ2-2,NA,TRBV12-3/TRBV12-4,CASSEGGNPGELFF,TGTGCCAGCAGCGAGGGAGGGAATCCCGGGGAGCTGTTTTTT
NA,TRBJ1-1,few,TRBV27,CASSPGVITEAFF,TGTGCCAGCAGTCCCGGGGTTATCACTGAAGCTTTCTTT
NA,TRBJ1-1,NA,TRBV5-6,CASSTGLLNTEAFF,TGTGCCAGCAGCACGGGACTCCTGAACACTGAAGCTTTCTTT
NA,TRBJ2-3,few,TRBV4-3,CASSQDRGTADTQYF,TGCGCCAGCAGCCAAGATCGGGGGACAGCAGATACGCAGTATTTT
NA,TRBJ2-3,NA,TRBV12-3/TRBV12-4,CASSLSMRGSPDTQYF,TGTGCCAGCAGTTTATCCATGCGGGGAAGCCCAGATACGCAGTATTTT
NA,TRBJ2-2,NA,TRBV4-1,CASSQVREELFF,TGCGCCAGCAGCCAAGTTCGGGAGGAGCTGTTTTTT